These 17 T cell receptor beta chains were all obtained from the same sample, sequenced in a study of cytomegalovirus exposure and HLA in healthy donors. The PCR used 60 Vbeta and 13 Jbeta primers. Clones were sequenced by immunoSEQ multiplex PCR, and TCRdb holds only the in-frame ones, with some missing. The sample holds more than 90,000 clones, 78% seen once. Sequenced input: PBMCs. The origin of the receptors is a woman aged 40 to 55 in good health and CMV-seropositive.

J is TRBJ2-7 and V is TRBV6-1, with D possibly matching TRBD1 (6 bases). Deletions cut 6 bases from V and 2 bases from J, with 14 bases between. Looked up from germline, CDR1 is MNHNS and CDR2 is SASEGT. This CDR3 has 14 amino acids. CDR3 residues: CASRLGQNTYEQYF. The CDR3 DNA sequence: TGTGCCAGCAGGTTGGGACAAAATACCTACGAGCAGTACTTC.

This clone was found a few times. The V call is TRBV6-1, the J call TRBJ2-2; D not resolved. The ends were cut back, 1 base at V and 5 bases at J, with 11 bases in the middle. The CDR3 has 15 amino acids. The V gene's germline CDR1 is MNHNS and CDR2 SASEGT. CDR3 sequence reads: CASSEEIDSTGELFF. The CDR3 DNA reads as TGTGCCAGCAGTGAAGAAATAGATTCAACCGGGGAGCTGTTTTTT.

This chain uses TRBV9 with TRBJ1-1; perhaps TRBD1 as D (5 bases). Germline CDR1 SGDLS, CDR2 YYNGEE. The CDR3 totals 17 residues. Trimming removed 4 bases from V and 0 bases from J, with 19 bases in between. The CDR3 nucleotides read TGTGCCAGCAGCCCAGAATCGACAGCTTATATGAACACTGAAGCTTTCTTT. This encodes CASSPESTAYMNTEAFF.

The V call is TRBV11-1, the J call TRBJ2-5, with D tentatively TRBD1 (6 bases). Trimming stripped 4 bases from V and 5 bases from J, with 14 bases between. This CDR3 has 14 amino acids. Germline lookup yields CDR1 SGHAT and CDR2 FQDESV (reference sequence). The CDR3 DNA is TGTGCCAGCAGCTCCCGGACAGTAAGGGAGACCCAGTACTTC. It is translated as CASSSRTVRETQYF.

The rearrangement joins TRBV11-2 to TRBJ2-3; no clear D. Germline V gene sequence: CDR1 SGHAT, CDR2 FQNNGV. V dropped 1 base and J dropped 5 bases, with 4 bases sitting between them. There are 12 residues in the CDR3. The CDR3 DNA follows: TGTGCCAGCAGCTTAGCAGGAGATACGCAGTATTTT. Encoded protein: CASSLAGDTQYF.

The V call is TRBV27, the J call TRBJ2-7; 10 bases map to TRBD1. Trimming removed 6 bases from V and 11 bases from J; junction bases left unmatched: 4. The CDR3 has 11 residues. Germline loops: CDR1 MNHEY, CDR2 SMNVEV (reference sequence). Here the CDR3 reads CASSGTGAKYF. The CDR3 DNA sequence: TGTGCCAGCAGCGGGACAGGGGCGAAGTACTTC.

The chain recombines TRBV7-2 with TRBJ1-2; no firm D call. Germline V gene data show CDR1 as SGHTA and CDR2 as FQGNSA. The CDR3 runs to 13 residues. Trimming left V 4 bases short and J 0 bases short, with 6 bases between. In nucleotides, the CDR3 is TGTGCCAGCAGCTCCACTCCTAACTATGGCTACACCTTC. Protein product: CASSSTPNYGYTF.

CDR3 amino acids: CASSVGDPGQGGSYEQYF. DNA of the CDR3: TGTGCCAGCAGCGTAGGAGACCCGGGACAGGGGGGCTCCTACGAGCAGTACTTC. The J gene is TRBJ2-7, the V gene TRBV9; 11 bases are a match to TRBD1. V was clipped by 0 bases and J by 0 bases; unmatched bases: 8. The CDR3 consists of 18 residues. Germline V gene data show CDR1 as SGDLS and CDR2 as YYNGEE.

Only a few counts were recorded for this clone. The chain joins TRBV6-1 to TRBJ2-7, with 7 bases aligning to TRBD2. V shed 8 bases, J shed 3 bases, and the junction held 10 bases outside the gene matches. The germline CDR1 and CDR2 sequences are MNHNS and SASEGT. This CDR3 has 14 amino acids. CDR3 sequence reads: CASGKRSGIYEQYF. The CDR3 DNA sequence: TGTGCCAGCGGGAAGAGAAGCGGGATCTACGAGCAGTACTTC.

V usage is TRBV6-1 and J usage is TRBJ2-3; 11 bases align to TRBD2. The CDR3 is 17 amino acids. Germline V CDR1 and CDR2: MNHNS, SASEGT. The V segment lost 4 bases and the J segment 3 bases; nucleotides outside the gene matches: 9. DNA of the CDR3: TGTGCCAGCAGTGGGGGGACTAGCGGTTTTAGGACAGATACGCAGTATTTT. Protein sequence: CASSGGTSGFRTDTQYF.

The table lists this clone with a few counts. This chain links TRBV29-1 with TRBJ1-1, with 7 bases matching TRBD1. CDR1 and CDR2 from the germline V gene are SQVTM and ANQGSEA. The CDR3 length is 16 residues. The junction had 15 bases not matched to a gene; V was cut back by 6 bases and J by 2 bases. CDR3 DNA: TGCAGCGTGGATTGGGGGCAAAACAGGGGTAACACTGAAGCTTTCTTT. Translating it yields CSVDWGQNRGNTEAFF. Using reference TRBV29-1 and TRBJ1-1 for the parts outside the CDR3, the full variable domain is SAVISQKPSRDICQRGTSLTIQCQVDSQVTMMFWYRQQPGQSLTLIATANQGSEATYESGFVIDKFPISRPNLTFSTLTVSNMSPEDSSIYLCSVDWGQNRGNTEAFFGQGTRLTVV.

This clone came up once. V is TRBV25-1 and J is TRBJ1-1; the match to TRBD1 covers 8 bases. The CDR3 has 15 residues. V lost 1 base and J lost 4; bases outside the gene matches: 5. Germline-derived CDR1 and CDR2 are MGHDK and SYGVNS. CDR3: CASSESDRVGTEAFF. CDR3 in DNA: TGTGCCAGCAGTGAATCGGACAGGGTTGGCACTGAAGCTTTCTTT.

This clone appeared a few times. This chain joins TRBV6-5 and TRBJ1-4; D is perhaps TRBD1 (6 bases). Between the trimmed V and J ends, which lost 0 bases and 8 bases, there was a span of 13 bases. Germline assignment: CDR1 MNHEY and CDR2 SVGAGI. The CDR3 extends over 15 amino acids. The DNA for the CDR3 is TGTGCCAGCAGTTACTCACGACAGGAACGGGAAAAACTGTTTTTT. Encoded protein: CASSYSRQEREKLFF.

The CDR3 nucleotides are TGTGCCAGCAGTTCCATGCGCCGGGGAGGGCAGCCCCAGCATTTT. It encodes CASSSMRRGGQPQHF. The chain combines TRBV28 with TRBJ1-5, with D unresolved. Germline V gene lookup returns CDR1 MDHEN and CDR2 SYDVKM. V was trimmed by 4 bases and J by 7 bases, leaving 17 bases between them. The CDR3 is made up of 15 amino acids.

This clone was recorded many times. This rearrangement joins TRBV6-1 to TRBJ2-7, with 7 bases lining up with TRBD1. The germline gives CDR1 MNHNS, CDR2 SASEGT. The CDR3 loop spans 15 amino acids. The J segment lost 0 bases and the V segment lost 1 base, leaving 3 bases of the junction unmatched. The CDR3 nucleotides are TGTGCCAGCAGTGAAGGGACAGGCGACTCCTACGAGCAGTACTTC. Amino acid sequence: CASSEGTGDSYEQYF.

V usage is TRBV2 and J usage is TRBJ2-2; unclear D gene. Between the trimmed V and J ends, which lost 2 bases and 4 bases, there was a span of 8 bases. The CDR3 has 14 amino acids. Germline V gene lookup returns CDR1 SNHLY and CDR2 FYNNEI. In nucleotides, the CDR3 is TGTGCCAGCAGTGAAACGCTAACCACCGGGGAGCTGTTTTTT. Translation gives CASSETLTTGELFF.

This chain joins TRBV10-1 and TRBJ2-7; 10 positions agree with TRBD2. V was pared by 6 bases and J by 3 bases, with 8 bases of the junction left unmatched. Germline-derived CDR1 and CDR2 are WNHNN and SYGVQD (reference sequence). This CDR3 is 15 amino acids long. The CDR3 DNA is TGCGCCAGCAGCTACGCCGGGACTAGCGTCTACGAGCAGTACTTC. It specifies CASSYAGTSVYEQYF.